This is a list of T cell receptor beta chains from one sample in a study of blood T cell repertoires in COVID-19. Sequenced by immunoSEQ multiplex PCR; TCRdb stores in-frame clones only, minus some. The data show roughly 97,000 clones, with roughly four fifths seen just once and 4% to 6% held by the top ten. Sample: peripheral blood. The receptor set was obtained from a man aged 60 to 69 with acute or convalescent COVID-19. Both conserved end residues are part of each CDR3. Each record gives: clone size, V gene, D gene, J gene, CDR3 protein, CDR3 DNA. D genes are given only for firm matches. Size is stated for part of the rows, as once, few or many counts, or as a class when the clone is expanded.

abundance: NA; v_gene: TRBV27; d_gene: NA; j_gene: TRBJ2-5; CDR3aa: CATRRGAETQYF; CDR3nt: TGTGCCACCCGGAGGGGCGCAGAGACCCAGTACTTC
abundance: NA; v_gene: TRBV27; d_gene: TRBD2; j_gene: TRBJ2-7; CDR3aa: CASSFGTSYEQYF; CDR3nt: TGTGCCAGCAGTTTCGGGACTAGCTACGAGCAGTACTTC
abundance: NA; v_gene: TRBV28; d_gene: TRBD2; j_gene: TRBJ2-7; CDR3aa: CASNLSGRAFDEQYF; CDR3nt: TGTGCCAGCAACCTGAGCGGGAGGGCTTTCGACGAGCAGTACTTC
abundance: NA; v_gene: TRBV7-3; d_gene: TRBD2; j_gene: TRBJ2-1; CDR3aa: CASSTGTSGRSNNEQFF; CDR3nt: TGTGCCAGCAGCACCGGGACTAGCGGGAGATCAAACAATGAGCAGTTCTTC
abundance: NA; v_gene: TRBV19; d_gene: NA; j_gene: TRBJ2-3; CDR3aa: CASSIDRGVASTDTQYF; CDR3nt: TGTGCCAGTAGTATAGACCGCGGGGTCGCTAGCACAGATACGCAGTATTTT
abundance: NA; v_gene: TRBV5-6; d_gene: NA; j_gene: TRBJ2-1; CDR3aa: CASSTTGHSYNEQFF; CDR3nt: TGTGCCAGCAGCACGACAGGTCATTCCTACAATGAGCAGTTCTTC
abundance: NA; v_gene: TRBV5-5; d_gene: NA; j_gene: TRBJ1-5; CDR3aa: CASSFQNTQPQHF; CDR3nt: TGTGCCAGCAGCTTTCAGAATACCCAGCCCCAGCATTTT
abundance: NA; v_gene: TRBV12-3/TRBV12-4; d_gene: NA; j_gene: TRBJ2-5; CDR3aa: CASSLGHQETQYF; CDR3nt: TGTGCCAGCAGTCTGGGGCACCAAGAGACCCAGTACTTC
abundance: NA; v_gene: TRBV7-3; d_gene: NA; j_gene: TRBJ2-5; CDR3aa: CASSLVGQETQYF; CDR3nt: TGTGCCAGCAGCCTCGTCGGGCAAGAGACCCAGTACTTC
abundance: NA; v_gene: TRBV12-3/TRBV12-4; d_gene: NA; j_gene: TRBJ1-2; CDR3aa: CASSLGRTHDYTF; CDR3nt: TGTGCCAGCAGTTTAGGCAGAACCCATGACTACACCTTC
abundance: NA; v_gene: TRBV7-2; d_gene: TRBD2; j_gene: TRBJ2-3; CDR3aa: CASSLMGLAGADTQYF; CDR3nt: TGTGCCAGCAGCTTAATGGGCCTAGCGGGAGCGGATACGCAGTATTTT
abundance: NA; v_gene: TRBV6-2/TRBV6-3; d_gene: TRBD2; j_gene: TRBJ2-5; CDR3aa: CASSSGTSGQETQYF; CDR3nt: TGTGCCAGCAGTTCCGGGACTAGCGGACAAGAGACCCAGTACTTC
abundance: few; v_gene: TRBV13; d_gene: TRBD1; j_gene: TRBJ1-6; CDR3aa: CASSSDRASSPLHF; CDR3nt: TGTGCCAGCAGCTCCGACAGGGCAAGCTCACCCCTCCACTTT
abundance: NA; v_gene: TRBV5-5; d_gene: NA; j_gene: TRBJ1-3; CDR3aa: CASAYGDSGNTIYF; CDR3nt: TGTGCCAGTGCCTACGGGGACTCTGGAAACACCATATATTTT
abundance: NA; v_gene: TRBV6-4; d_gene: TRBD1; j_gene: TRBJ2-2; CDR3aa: CATPGTGIFKDTGELFF; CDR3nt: TGTGCCACTCCCGGGACAGGGATATTTAAGGACACCGGGGAGCTGTTTTTT
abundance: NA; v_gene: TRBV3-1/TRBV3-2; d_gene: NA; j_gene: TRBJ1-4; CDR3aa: CASSPDRANEKLFF; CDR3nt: TGTGCCAGCAGCCCCGACAGAGCGAATGAAAAACTGTTTTTT
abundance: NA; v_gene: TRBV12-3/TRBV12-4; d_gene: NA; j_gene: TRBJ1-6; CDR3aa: CASSDQGRSPLHF; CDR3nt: TGTGCCAGCAGTGATCAGGGTCGATCACCCCTCCACTTT
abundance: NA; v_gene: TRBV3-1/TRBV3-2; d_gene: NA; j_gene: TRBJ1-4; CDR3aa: CASSRDIISATNEKLFF; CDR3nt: TGTGCCAGCAGCCGGGACATCATTTCCGCAACTAATGAAAAACTGTTTTTT
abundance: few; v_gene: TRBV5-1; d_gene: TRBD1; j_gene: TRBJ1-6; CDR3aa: CTSSFYGYTGQNSPLHF; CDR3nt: TGCACCAGCAGCTTTTACGGGTACACGGGACAGAATTCACCCCTCCACTTT
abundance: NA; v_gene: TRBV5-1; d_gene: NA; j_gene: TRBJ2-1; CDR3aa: CASSLGTAYSNEQFF; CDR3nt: TGCGCCAGCAGCTTAGGGACTGCTTATTCCAATGAGCAGTTCTTC
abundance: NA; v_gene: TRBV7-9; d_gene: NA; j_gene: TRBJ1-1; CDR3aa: CASTSGDWTEAFF; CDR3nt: TGTGCCAGCACCTCGGGGGACTGGACTGAAGCTTTCTTT
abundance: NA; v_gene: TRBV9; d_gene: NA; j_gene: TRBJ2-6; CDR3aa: CASSPRTGSSGANVLTF; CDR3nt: TGTGCCAGCAGCCCCCGAACAGGGAGCTCTGGGGCCAACGTCCTGACTTTC
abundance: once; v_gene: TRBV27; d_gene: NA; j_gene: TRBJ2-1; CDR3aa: CASSLGLYNEQFF; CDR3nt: TGTGCCAGCAGTTTAGGACTTTACAATGAGCAGTTCTTC
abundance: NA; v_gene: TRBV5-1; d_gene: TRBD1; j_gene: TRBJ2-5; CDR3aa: CASSPRDRDQETQYF; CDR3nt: TGCGCCAGCAGCCCACGGGACAGAGATCAAGAGACCCAGTACTTC
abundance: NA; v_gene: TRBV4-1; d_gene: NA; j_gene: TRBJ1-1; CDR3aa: CASSQDKRGMNTEAFF; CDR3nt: TGCGCCAGCAGCCAAGATAAACGAGGGATGAACACTGAAGCTTTCTTT
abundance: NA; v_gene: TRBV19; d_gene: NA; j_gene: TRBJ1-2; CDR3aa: CASSPWGGVDYGYTF; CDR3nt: TGTGCCAGTAGTCCCTGGGGAGGGGTGGACTATGGCTACACCTTC
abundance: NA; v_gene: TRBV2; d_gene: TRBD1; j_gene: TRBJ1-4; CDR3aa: CASSLTGGNGKLFF; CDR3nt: TGTGCCAGCAGTCTGACAGGGGGCAATGGAAAACTGTTTTTT
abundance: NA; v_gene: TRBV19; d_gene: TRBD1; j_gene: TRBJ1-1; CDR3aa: CASSTRQGPGWTEAFF; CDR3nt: TGTGCCAGTAGTACAAGACAGGGCCCAGGTTGGACTGAAGCTTTCTTT
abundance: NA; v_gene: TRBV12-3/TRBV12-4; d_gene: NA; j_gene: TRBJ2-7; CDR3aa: CASSSGYEQYF; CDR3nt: TGTGCCAGCAGTTCCGGTTACGAGCAGTACTTC
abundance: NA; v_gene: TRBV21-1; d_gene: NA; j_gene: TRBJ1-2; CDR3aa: CASSKEDKNRECGYTF; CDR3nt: TGTGCCAGCAGCAAAGAGGATAAAAACAGGGAATGTGGCTACACCTTC
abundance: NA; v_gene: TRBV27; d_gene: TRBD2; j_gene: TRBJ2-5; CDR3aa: CASSLRTSGPQETQYF; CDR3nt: TGTGCCAGCAGTTTGAGGACTAGCGGTCCGCAAGAGACCCAGTACTTC
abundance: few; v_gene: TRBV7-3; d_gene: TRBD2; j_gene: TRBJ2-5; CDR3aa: CASSARLAPETQYF; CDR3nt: TGTGCCAGCAGCGCCCGACTAGCCCCGGAGACCCAGTACTTC
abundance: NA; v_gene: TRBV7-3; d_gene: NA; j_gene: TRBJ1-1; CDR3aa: CASSLILGGRAFF; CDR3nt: TGTGCCAGCAGCTTAATCCTCGGGGGGAGGGCTTTCTTT
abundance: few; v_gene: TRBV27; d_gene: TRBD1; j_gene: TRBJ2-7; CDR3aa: CASSRRDRSIYEQYF; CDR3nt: TGTGCCAGCAGTCGCCGGGACAGATCAATCTACGAGCAGTACTTC
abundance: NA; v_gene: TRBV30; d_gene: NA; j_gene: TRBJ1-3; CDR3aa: CAWTYSGNTIYF; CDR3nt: TGTGCCTGGACCTACTCTGGAAACACCATATATTTT
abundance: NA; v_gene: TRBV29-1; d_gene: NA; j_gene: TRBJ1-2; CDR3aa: CSVEDKAGYGYTF; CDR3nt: TGCAGCGTTGAAGATAAGGCAGGCTATGGCTACACCTTC
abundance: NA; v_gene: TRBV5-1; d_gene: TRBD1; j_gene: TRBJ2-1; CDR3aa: CASSIGQGDNEQFF; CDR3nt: TGCGCCAGCAGCATCGGACAGGGGGACAATGAGCAGTTCTTC
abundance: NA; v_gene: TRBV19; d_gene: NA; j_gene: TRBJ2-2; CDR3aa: CASSIGYGWAGYTGELFF; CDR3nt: TGTGCCAGTAGTATAGGCTACGGGTGGGCAGGGTACACCGGGGAGCTGTTTTTT
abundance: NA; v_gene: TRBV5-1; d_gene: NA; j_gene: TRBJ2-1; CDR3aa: CASSLVLDEQFF; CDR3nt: TGCGCCAGCAGCTTGGTCCTAGACGAGCAGTTCTTC
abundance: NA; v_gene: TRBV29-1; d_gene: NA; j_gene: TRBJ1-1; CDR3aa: CSVQDYEAFF; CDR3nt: TGCAGCGTGCAGGACTATGAAGCTTTCTTT
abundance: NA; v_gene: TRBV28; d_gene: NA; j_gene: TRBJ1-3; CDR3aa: CASSVEGNTIYF; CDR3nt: TGTGCCAGCAGCGTGGAGGGAAACACCATATATTTT
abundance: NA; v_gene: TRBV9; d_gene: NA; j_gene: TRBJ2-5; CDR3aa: CASSEGVAETQYF; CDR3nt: TGTGCCAGCAGCGAGGGGGTGGCGGAGACCCAGTACTTC
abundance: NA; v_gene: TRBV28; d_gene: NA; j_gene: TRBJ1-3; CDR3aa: CASSPGGLSSGNTIYF; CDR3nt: TGTGCCAGCAGCCCGGGGGGCCTCAGCTCTGGAAACACCATATATTTT
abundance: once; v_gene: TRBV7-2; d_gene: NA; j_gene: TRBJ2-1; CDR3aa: CASSLTRGAYNEQFF; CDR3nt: TGTGCCAGCAGCCTGACCAGGGGCGCCTACAATGAGCAGTTCTTC